These 5 T cell receptor beta chains came from one sample sequenced in a study of neurological immune-mediated disorders. Each CDR3 protein gets one entry after TCRdb re-called the 5' RACE reads with MiXCR. In the table there are some 66,000 distinct CDR3 sequences, under 5% of which are singletons. Sequencing was performed on PBMCs. The source is a man aged 45 to 65 with multiple sclerosis.

This clonotype was picked up a small number of times. This may be a read error: a much more frequent sequence differs by one nucleotide. No conserved phenylalanine or tryptophan is present at the end of the CDR3, so a read error is the likely explanation. V and J are TRBV29-1 and TRBJ2-5; 8 positions match TRBD1. J was trimmed by 9 bases and V by 7 bases; bases with no gene match: 10. The CDR3 runs 12 residues. Germline-derived CDR1 and CDR2 are SQVTM and ANQGSEA. DNA of the CDR3: TGCAGCGCCGGGGACAGGACCGGGGCCCAGTACTAC. Translating gives CSAGDRTGAQYY.

The sample holds many counts of this clonotype. This rearrangement joins TRBV21-1 to TRBJ2-7; the table's D call TRBD2 went unverified against the DNA. TRBV21-1 is classified as a pseudogene. The CDR3 sequence is 14 residues long. The CDR3 nucleotides read TGTGCCACAACCTCTAGCGGGGTCTCCTACGAGCAGTACTTC. Translating gives CATTSSGVSYEQYF.

CDR3 protein: CASSREGTGNYEQYV. Written as DNA, the CDR3 is TGCGCCAGCAGCCGCGAGGGGACAGGGAACTACGAGCAGTACGTC. This chain connects TRBV5-1 to TRBJ2-7; TRBD1 matches 9 bases. The ends lost 4 bases at V and 3 bases at J; junction bases unmatched: 8. This CDR3 is 15 amino acids long. Germline V gene sequence: CDR1 SGHRS, CDR2 YFSETQ.

This clonotype showed up just a few times. This clone may be a read error of a much larger clone one base away. The chain combines TRBV12-3 or TRBV12-4 with TRBJ1-1; tentative D call: TRBD1 (5 bases). The CDR3 consists of 11 residues. The CDR3 reads CANSLGTRAFF. For the CDR3, the DNA is TGTGCCAACAGTTTGGGGACGCGAGCTTTCTTT.

This clonotype occurred many times. The chain is built from TRBV7-2 and TRBJ1-5, with D uncertain. CDR1 SGHTA and CDR2 FQGNSA come from the germline V gene. There are 14 residues in the CDR3. The germline V and J ends were trimmed by 5 bases and 4 bases, with 12 bases remaining between them. The CDR3 region is CASSVSLGNQPQHF. As DNA, the CDR3 is TGTGCCAGCAGCGTGTCTTTGGGTAATCAGCCCCAGCATTTT.